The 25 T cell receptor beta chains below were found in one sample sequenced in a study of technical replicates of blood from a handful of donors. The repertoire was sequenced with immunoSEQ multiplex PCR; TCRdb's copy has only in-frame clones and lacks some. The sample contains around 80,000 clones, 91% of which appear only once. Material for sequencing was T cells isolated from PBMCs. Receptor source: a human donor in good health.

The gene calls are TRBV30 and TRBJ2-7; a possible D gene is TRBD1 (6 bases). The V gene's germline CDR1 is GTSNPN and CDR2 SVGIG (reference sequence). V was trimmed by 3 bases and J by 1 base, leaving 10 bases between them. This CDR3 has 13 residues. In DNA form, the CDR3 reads TGTGCCTGGAGGTGGGGGCGGTCCTACGAGCAGTACTTC. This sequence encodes CAWRWGRSYEQYF.

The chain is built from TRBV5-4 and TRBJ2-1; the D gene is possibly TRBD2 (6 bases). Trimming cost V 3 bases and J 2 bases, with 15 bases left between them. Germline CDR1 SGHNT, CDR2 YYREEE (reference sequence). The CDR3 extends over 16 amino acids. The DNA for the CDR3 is TGTGCCAGCAGCTCCGACGGGGCGGGACCCTACAATGAGCAGTTCTTC. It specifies CASSSDGAGPYNEQFF.

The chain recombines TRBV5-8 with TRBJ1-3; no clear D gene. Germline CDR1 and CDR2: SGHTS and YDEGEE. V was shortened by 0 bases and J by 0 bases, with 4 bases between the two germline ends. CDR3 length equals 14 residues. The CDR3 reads CASSLGHSGNTIYF. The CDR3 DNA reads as TGTGCCAGCAGCTTGGGACACTCTGGAAACACCATATATTTT.

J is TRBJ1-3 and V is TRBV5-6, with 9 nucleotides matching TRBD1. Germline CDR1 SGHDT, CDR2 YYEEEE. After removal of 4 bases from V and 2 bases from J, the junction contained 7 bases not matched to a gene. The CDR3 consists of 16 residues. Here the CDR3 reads CASSLLGTGTGNTIYF. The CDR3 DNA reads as TGTGCCAGCAGCCTACTTGGGACAGGGACTGGAAACACCATATATTTT.

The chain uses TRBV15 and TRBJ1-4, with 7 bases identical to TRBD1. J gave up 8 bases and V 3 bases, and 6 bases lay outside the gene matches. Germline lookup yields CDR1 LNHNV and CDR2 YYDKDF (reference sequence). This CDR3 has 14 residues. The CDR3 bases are TGTGCCACCAGCAGCGACAGGGAAGTCGAAAAACTGTTTTTT. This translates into CATSSDREVEKLFF.

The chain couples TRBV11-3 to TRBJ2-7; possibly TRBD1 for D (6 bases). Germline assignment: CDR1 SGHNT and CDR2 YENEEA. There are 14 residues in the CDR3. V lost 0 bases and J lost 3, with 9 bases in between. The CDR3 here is CASSLEGGFYEQYF. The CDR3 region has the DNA TGTGCCAGCAGCTTAGAAGGGGGTTTCTACGAGCAGTACTTC.

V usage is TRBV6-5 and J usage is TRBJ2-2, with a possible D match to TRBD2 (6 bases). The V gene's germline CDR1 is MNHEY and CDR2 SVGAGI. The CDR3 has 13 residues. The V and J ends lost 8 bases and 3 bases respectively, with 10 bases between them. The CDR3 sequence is CASLGGDTGELFF. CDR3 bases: TGTGCCAGCCTGGGGGGAGACACCGGGGAGCTGTTTTTT.

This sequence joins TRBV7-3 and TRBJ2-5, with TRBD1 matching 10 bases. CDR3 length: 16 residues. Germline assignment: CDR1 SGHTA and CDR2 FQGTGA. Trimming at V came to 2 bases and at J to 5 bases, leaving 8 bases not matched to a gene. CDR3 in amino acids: CASSLHGTGEGETQYF. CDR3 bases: TGTGCCAGCAGCTTACACGGGACAGGGGAGGGGGAGACCCAGTACTTC.

CDR3 nucleotides: TGTGCCAGCTATGACAGGGTTGTCGAAACTGGAAACACCATATATTTT. It encodes CASYDRVVETGNTIYF. The chain has TRBV5-6 and TRBJ1-3; 7 nucleotides align to TRBD1. V lost 7 bases, J lost 2 bases, and 12 bases stayed unmatched. This CDR3 is 16 amino acids long. CDR1 SGHDT and CDR2 YYEEEE come from the germline V gene.

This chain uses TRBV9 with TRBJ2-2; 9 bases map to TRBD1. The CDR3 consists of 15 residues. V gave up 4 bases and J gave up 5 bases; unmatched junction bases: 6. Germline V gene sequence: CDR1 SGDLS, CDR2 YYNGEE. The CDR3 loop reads CASSPQTGGTGELFF. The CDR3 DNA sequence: TGTGCCAGCAGCCCACAGACAGGGGGAACCGGGGAGCTGTTTTTT.

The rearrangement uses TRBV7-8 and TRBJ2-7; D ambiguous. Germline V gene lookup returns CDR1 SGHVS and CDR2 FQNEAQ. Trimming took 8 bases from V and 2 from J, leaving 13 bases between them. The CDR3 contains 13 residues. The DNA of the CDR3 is TGTGCCAGCTCGTTCGAGCTGGCCTACGAGCAGTACTTC. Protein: CASSFELAYEQYF.

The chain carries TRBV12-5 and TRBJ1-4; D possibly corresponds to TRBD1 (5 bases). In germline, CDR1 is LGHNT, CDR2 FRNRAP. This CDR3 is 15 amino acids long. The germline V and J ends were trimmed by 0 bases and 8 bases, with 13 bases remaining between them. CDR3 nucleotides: TGTGCTAGTGGTTTGGTCCTTGGGGGAGGGGAAAAACTGTTTTTT. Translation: CASGLVLGGGEKLFF.

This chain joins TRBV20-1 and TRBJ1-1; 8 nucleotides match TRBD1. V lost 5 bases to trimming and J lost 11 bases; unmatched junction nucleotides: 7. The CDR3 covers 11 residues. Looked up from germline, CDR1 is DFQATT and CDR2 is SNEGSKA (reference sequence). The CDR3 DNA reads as TGCAGTGCTTTGGGACAGGCAACCGCTTTCTTT. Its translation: CSALGQATAFF.

CDR3 amino acids: CASRNDGQVYGYTF. The CDR3 region has the DNA TGTGCCAGCAGGAATGACGGACAGGTCTATGGCTACACCTTC. The J gene is TRBJ1-2, the V gene TRBV6-1, with 7 bases fitting TRBD1. This CDR3 comprises 14 residues. The V gene's germline CDR1 is MNHNS and CDR2 SASEGT. V dropped 6 bases and J dropped 4; count of bases not matched to a gene: 8.

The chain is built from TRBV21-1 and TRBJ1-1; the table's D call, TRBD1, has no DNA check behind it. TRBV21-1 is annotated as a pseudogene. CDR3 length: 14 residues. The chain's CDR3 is CASSRPRRDTEAFF. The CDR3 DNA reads TGTGCCAGCTCCCGACCCAGGCGCGACACTGAAGCTTTCTTT.

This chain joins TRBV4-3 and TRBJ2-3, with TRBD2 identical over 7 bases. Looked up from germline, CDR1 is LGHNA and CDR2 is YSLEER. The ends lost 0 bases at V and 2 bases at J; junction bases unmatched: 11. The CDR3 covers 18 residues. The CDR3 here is CASSQDGGSGGYTDTQYF. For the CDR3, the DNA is TGCGCCAGCAGCCAAGATGGCGGGAGTGGGGGGTACACAGATACGCAGTATTTT.

Written as DNA, the CDR3 is TGCAGCGTTGAAGATCAGGGGGGCTACACCTTC. It specifies CSVEDQGGYTF. This chain links TRBV29-1 with TRBJ1-2; D perhaps matches TRBD1 (6 bases). CDR1 SQVTM and CDR2 ANQGSEA come from the germline V gene. CDR3 length equals 11 residues. Trimming stripped 0 bases from V and 8 bases from J, with 7 bases between.

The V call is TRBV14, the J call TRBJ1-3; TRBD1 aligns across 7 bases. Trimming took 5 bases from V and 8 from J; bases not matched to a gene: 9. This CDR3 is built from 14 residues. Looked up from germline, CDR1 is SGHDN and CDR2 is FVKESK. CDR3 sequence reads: CASSSLQGLHTIYF. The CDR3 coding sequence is TGTGCCAGCAGCTCATTACAGGGGTTACACACCATATATTTT.

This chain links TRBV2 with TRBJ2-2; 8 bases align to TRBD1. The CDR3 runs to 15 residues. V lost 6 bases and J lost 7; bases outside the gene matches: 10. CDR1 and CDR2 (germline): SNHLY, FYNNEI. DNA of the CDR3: TGTGCCAGCAGGGGTGTCAGGGGGCGCCTCGGGGAGCTGTTTTTT. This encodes CASRGVRGRLGELFF.

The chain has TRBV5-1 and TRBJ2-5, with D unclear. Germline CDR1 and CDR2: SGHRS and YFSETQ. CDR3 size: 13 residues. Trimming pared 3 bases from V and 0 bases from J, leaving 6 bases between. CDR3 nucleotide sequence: TGCGCCAGCAGCTACCCAGACCAAGAGACCCAGTACTTC. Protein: CASSYPDQETQYF. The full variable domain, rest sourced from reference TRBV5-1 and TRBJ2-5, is KAGVTQTPRYLIKTRGQQVTLSCSPISGHRSVSWYQQTPGQGLQFLFEYFSETQRNKGNFPGRFSGRQFSNSRSEMNVSTLELGDSALYLCASSYPDQETQYFGPGTRLLVL.

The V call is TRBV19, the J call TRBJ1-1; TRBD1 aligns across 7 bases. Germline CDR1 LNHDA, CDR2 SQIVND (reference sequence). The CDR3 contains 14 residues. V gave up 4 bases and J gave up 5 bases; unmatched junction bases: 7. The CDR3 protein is CASSRTGSGTEAFF. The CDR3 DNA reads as TGTGCCAGTAGTAGGACAGGCAGTGGGACTGAAGCTTTCTTT. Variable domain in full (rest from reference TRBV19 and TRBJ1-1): DGGITQSPKYLFRKEGQNVTLSCEQNLNHDAMYWYRQDPGQGLRLIYYSQIVNDFQKGDIAEGYSVSREKKESFPLTVTSAQKNPTAFYLCASSRTGSGTEAFFGQGTRLTVV.

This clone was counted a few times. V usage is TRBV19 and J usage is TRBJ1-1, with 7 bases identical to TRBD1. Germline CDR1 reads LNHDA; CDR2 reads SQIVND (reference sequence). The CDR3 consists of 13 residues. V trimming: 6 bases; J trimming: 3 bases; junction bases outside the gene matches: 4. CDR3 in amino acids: CASRNTGDTEAFF. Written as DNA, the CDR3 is TGTGCCAGTAGGAACACAGGGGACACTGAAGCTTTCTTT.

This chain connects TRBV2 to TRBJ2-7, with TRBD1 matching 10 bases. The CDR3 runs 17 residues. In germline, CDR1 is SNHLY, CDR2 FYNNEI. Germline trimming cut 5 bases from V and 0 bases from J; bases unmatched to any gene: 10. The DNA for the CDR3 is TGTGCCAGCAGTCGAAGAACCGGGACAGGGGCCTCCTACGAGCAGTACTTC. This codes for CASSRRTGTGASYEQYF.

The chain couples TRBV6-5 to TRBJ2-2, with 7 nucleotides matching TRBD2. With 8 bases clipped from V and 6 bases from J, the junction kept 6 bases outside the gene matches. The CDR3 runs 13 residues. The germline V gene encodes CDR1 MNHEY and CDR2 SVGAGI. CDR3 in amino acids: CASRARGAGELFF. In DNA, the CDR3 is TGTGCCAGCCGAGCACGGGGGGCCGGGGAGCTGTTTTTT.

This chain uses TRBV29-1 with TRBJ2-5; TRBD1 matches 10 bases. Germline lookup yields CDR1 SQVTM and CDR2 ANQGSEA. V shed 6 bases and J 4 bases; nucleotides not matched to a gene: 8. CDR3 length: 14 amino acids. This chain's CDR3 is CSVGVGQGGETQYF. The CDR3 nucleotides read TGCAGCGTCGGGGTCGGACAGGGGGGAGAGACCCAGTACTTC. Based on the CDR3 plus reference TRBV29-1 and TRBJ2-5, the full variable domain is SAVISQKPSRDICQRGTSLTIQCQVDSQVTMMFWYRQQPGQSLTLIATANQGSEATYESGFVIDKFPISRPNLTFSTLTVSNMSPEDSSIYLCSVGVGQGGETQYFGPGTRLLVL.